This TCR beta chain was sequenced for a study of technical replicates of blood from a handful of donors. The CDR3 extends over 13 amino acids. The junction had 7 bases not matched to a gene; V was cut back by 6 bases and J by 5 bases. Germline lookup yields CDR1 MDHEN and CDR2 SYDVKM. Method: immunoSEQ multiplex PCR; TCRdb's copy keeps in-frame clones and lacks some. The top ten hold around 0.16% of the sample, which has around 63,000 clones, roughly 98% seen once. The chain employs TRBV28 and TRBJ2-7; 7 nucleotides match TRBD1. Sequenced material: T cells isolated from PBMCs. This clonotype originated in a human donor in good health. This chain's CDR3 is CASRTGPHHEQYF. Here the CDR3 DNA reads TGTGCCAGCAGGACAGGGCCCCACCACGAGCAGTACTTC.